This T cell receptor beta chain was captured by sequencing in a study of cytomegalovirus exposure and HLA in healthy donors. Study-wide findings and caveats: Immune exposure information available was restricted to CMV serostatus. The authors reported that TCR beta sequences could predict HLA-A and HLA-B alleles. These predictions were accurate for most subjects in the first cohort.

The V end was cut by 3 bases, the J end by 8 bases, with 10 bases between. Germline CDR1 reads SQVTM; CDR2 reads ANQGSEA. The CDR3 is 12 amino acids. The PCR had 60 Vbeta and 13 Jbeta primers. Sequencing used immunoSEQ multiplex PCR; TCRdb keeps in-frame clones, though not all of them. The table has more than 95,000 clones, 70% to 75% seen once; the top ten hold over 1.5%. This clone came up a few times. No antigen is known for it. The CDR3 ends on some other residue instead of the conserved phenylalanine or tryptophan, so this is likely a read error. Specimen: PBMCs. The sequence was collected from a woman aged 18-35 years in good health and CMV-seronegative. The genes are TRBV29-1 and TRBJ2-2; D unclear. CDR3 in amino acids: CSVDSREGELFV. In DNA form, the CDR3 reads TGCAGCGTTGATTCCCGAGAGGGGGAGCTGTTTGTT.